One sample yielded the 30 T cell receptor beta chains listed below, sequenced in a study of shared clonotypes between healthy human individuals. TCRdb's table, derived via immunoSEQ multiplex PCR, lists solely in-frame clones and lacks some. The sample yields some 1.5 million clones, 95% to 99% seen once. Sequenced input: naive CD4+ T cells sorted from blood. This sample's subset: CD45RA+ positively selected. These receptors were obtained from a man in his thirties or forties in good health.

This chain connects TRBV11-1 to TRBJ2-1; TRBD2 matches at 7 bases. After removal of 0 bases from V and 9 bases from J, the junction contained 5 bases not matched to a gene. Per germline, CDR1 SGHAT and CDR2 FQDESV (reference sequence). This CDR3 is 14 amino acids long. CDR3 residues: CASSLAWTSTEQFF. The DNA for the CDR3 is TGTGCCAGCAGCTTAGCTTGGACTAGTACTGAGCAGTTCTTC.

A remark on this clone: Relative to the germline gene, one junction end is altered; a read error may explain this. The chain recombines TRBV7-7 with TRBJ1-1; no clear D gene. This CDR3 region has 16 residues. The germline gives CDR1 SSHAT, CDR2 FNYEAQ (reference sequence). The DNA for the CDR3 is TGTGCTAGCAGCCCACTCCAGCTGGAGATGAACACTGAAGCTTTCTTT. It encodes CASSPLQLEMNTEAFF.

The CDR3 nucleotides read TGTGCCAGCAGCTTACGGGCGACAGGGGAAAGGTTCTACAATGAGCAGTTCTTC. It yields the protein CASSLRATGERFYNEQFF. This chain links TRBV7-8 with TRBJ2-1; 8 nucleotides match TRBD1. The V gene end was trimmed by 2 bases and the J gene end by 3 bases; junction bases not matched to a gene: 12. The CDR3 has 18 amino acids. Germline V lookup: CDR1 SGHVS, CDR2 FQNEAQ.

J is TRBJ1-5 and V is TRBV10-3; no clear D gene. This CDR3 is 17 amino acids long. Germline values: CDR1 ENHRY, CDR2 SYGVKD. The V gene lost 8 bases and the J gene lost 2 bases, with 22 bases spanning the gap. CDR3 DNA sequence: TGTGCCATCTCCCGAGTCGGGGTCGCACCAGGCAATCAGCCCCAGCATTTT. Protein product: CAISRVGVAPGNQPQHF.

The genes are TRBV7-2 and TRBJ2-6; maybe TRBD1 (6 bases). Germline V gene sequence: CDR1 SGHTA, CDR2 FQGNSA. This CDR3 is 19 amino acids long. Trimming left V 5 bases short and J 4 bases short, with 24 bases between. Here the CDR3 reads CASSPQGSRTGSGANVLTF. The DNA for the CDR3 is TGTGCCAGCAGCCCCCAAGGATCCCGTACAGGGTCCGGGGCCAACGTCCTGACTTTC.

The CDR3 region has the DNA TGCGCCAGCAGCTTGGGGGAGGGCAAGCACAATGAGCAGTTCTTC. Encoded protein: CASSLGEGKHNEQFF. The gene calls are TRBV5-1 and TRBJ2-1; 7 nucleotides line up with TRBD2. The CDR3 sequence is 15 residues long. In germline, CDR1 is SGHRS, CDR2 YFSETQ. The V and J ends lost 0 bases and 5 bases, in that order; junction bases with no gene match: 5.

This clone has only one observation. This chain uses TRBV18 with TRBJ2-3; TRBD1 matches at 9 bases. V lost 5 bases, J lost 4 bases, and 7 bases stayed unmatched. Germline V lookup: CDR1 KGHSH, CDR2 LQKENI. The CDR3 extends over 15 amino acids. The CDR3 loop is CASSRRTGDSDTQYF. CDR3 DNA: TGTGCCAGCTCAAGACGGACAGGGGATTCAGATACGCAGTATTTT.

About this clone: Other DNA sequences within the sample encode an identical CDR3. The genes are TRBV18 and TRBJ2-7; maybe TRBD2 (5 bases). Germline V CDR1 and CDR2: KGHSH, LQKENI. CDR3 length: 15 amino acids. V lost 6 bases, J lost 1 base, and 16 bases lay in between. DNA for the CDR3: TGTGCCAGCTCCCCCCGGGCTGGCGGGTCCTACGAGCAGTACTTC. Protein product: CASSPRAGGSYEQYF.

As for this clone: At one boundary the junction diverges from the germline segment, which might be a read error. This chain connects TRBV29-1 to TRBJ2-7, with D unclear. The CDR3 extends over 12 amino acids. The germline V gene encodes CDR1 SQVTM and CDR2 ANQGSEA. CDR3 region: CSVANSFYERYF. DNA of the CDR3: TGCAGCGTTGCGAACAGCTTCTACGAGCGGTACTTC.

The chain is built from TRBV7-8 and TRBJ2-1; D possibly corresponds to TRBD2 (6 bases). This CDR3 has 17 residues. CDR1 and CDR2 from the germline V gene are SGHVS and FQNEAQ. Trimming left V 4 bases short and J 0 bases short, with 16 bases between. The CDR3, as DNA: TGTGCCAGCAGCTCCTTCCTCAGCGGGTCCTCCTACAATGAGCAGTTCTTC. Protein: CASSSFLSGSSYNEQFF.

The chain carries TRBV2 and TRBJ2-7; D remains unclear. The V and J ends lost 3 bases and 0 bases respectively, with 15 bases between them. This CDR3 comprises 16 residues. Germline assignment: CDR1 SNHLY and CDR2 FYNNEI. This chain's CDR3 is CASSDLGSLTSYEQYF. CDR3 bases: TGTGCCAGCAGTGATCTCGGCAGCCTCACCTCCTACGAGCAGTACTTC. The full variable domain, in which reference TRBV2 and TRBJ2-7 provide the parts outside the CDR3, is EPEVTQTPSHQVTQMGQEVILRCVPISNHLYFYWYRQILGQKVEFLVSFYNNEISEKSEIFDDQFSVERPDGSNFTLKIRSTKLEDSAMYFCASSDLGSLTSYEQYFGPGTRLTVT.

The chain joins TRBV7-9 to TRBJ2-5; no clear D gene. Germline CDR1 and CDR2: SEHNR and FQNEAQ (reference sequence). V was cut by 2 bases and J by 7 bases, with 8 bases left in between. CDR3 size: 12 residues. The CDR3 region has the DNA TGTGCCAGCAGCTTAATGTTGGGGACCCAGTACTTC. Encoded protein: CASSLMLGTQYF.

This chain joins TRBV5-1 and TRBJ2-3; 11 nucleotides match TRBD2. The germline CDR1 and CDR2 sequences are SGHRS and YFSETQ. The CDR3 has 15 residues. With 4 bases clipped from V and 3 bases from J, the junction kept 4 bases outside the gene matches. The CDR3 nucleotides are TGCGCCAGCAGCCGTAGCGGGAGGGTGACAGATACGCAGTATTTT. This encodes CASSRSGRVTDTQYF.

The chain links TRBV7-9 to TRBJ1-1, with D unresolved. The CDR3 loop spans 13 amino acids. The germline V gene has CDR1 SEHNR and CDR2 FQNEAQ (reference sequence). Trimming left V 2 bases short and J 3 bases short, with 7 bases between. CDR3 sequence reads: CASSLSRDTEAFF. The CDR3 DNA follows: TGTGCCAGCAGCTTAAGTCGGGACACTGAAGCTTTCTTT.

The J gene is TRBJ1-1, the V gene TRBV18; the match to TRBD1 covers 12 bases. CDR3 length equals 17 residues. Trimming removed 3 bases from V and 5 bases from J; junction bases left unmatched: 10. CDR1 and CDR2 (germline): KGHSH, LQKENI. CDR3 DNA: TGTGCCAGCTCACCGCCGCGGTCGGGACAGGGGGCTACTGAAGCTTTCTTT. Encoded protein: CASSPPRSGQGATEAFF.

V is TRBV19 and J is TRBJ1-5; 10 bases agree with TRBD1. Germline loops: CDR1 LNHDA, CDR2 SQIVND (reference sequence). V lost 4 bases, J lost 6 bases, and 6 bases stayed unmatched. The CDR3 has 15 amino acids. The CDR3 region is CASSTPDRGSQPQHF. Here the CDR3 DNA reads TGTGCCAGTAGTACCCCGGACAGGGGGAGTCAGCCCCAGCATTTT.

This chain joins TRBV19 and TRBJ2-3, with D perhaps matching TRBD1 or TRBD2 (5 bases each). CDR1 and CDR2 from the germline V gene are LNHDA and SQIVND (reference sequence). This CDR3 has 17 residues. Trimming took 5 bases from V and 2 from J, leaving 20 bases between them. CDR3 in DNA: TGTGCCAGTAGTCCGCCGAGAGGGACGTCGCTCACAGATACGCAGTATTTT. Translation gives CASSPPRGTSLTDTQYF. Full variable domain (remainder filled in from reference TRBV19 and TRBJ2-3): DGGITQSPKYLFRKEGQNVTLSCEQNLNHDAMYWYRQDPGQGLRLIYYSQIVNDFQKGDIAEGYSVSREKKESFPLTVTSAQKNPTAFYLCASSPPRGTSLTDTQYFGPGTRLTVL.

V gene TRBV28 combines with J gene TRBJ2-2; D gene uncertain. The germline V gene encodes CDR1 MDHEN and CDR2 SYDVKM. The length of the CDR3 is 14 residues. The germline V and J ends were trimmed by 7 bases and 6 bases, with 15 bases remaining between them. The CDR3 here is CASTPEARAGELFF. In DNA, the CDR3 is TGTGCCAGCACCCCTGAGGCCCGGGCCGGGGAGCTGTTTTTT.

The genes are TRBV5-1 and TRBJ2-5; perhaps TRBD2 as D (6 bases). CDR3 size: 15 residues. With 4 bases removed from V and 1 base from J, the gap between germline ends came to 14 bases. CDR1 SGHRS and CDR2 YFSETQ come from the germline V gene. In DNA form, the CDR3 reads TGCGCCAGCAGCATTAAGCGGGCCCCCCAAGAGACCCAGTACTTC. Residues: CASSIKRAPQETQYF.

A single count supports this clone. The rearrangement links TRBV7-6 to TRBJ2-3; 12 bases agree with TRBD2. The CDR3 extends over 16 amino acids. Germline V lookup: CDR1 SGHVS, CDR2 FNYEAQ. V lost 1 base and J lost 8; bases outside the gene matches: 7. Here the CDR3 reads CASSLEGLAGLVTQYF. The DNA for the CDR3 is TGTGCCAGCAGCTTAGAGGGACTAGCGGGCCTGGTTACGCAGTATTTT.

V is TRBV4-1 and J is TRBJ2-3; 9 nucleotides align to TRBD2. The V gene's germline CDR1 is MGHRA and CDR2 YSYEKL. This CDR3 is 15 amino acids long. J was trimmed by 7 bases and V by 1 base; bases with no gene match: 6. CDR3 sequence (DNA): TGCGCCAGCAGCCAAGGGGCTAGCGGGGTGAATACGCAGTATTTT. Protein: CASSQGASGVNTQYF.

This chain links TRBV29-1 with TRBJ1-1, with D uncertain. The germline gives CDR1 SQVTM, CDR2 ANQGSEA. This CDR3 has 11 residues. The V gene lost 4 bases and the J gene lost 6 bases, with 9 bases spanning the gap. The CDR3 DNA reads TGCAGCGTTGGTGAGGGAGCTGAAGCTTTCTTT. Translating gives CSVGEGAEAFF.

V and J are TRBV29-1 and TRBJ2-1; D is perhaps TRBD1 (6 bases). Trimming shortened V by 4 bases and J by 3 bases, and 13 bases separated the two germline ends. Per the germline V gene, CDR1 is SQVTM and CDR2 is ANQGSEA. The length of the CDR3 is 14 residues. CDR3 region: CSVASLQGYNEQFF. The CDR3 DNA sequence: TGCAGCGTTGCTAGCTTACAGGGCTACAATGAGCAGTTCTTC.

V gene TRBV29-1 combines with J gene TRBJ2-2, with D hard to call. The CDR3 covers 11 residues. Trimming stripped 5 bases from V and 3 bases from J, with 4 bases between. CDR1 and CDR2 (germline): SQVTM, ANQGSEA. CDR3 DNA sequence: TGCAGCGTTCGATACACCGGGGAGCTGTTTTTT. Translated: CSVRYTGELFF.

In the case of this clone: The same CDR3 is also encoded by other DNA sequences in this sample. The J gene is TRBJ1-1, the V gene TRBV14; TRBD1 aligns across 7 bases. The junction had 6 bases not matched to a gene; V was cut back by 5 bases and J by 3 bases. In germline, CDR1 is SGHDN, CDR2 FVKESK. This CDR3 has 14 residues. The CDR3 DNA is TGTGCCAGCAGCAAGGGGGCAGGGTACACTGAAGCTTTCTTT. This sequence encodes CASSKGAGYTEAFF.

Notes on this clone: The same CDR3 can be traced to other DNA sequences in this sample. J is TRBJ2-7 and V is TRBV5-1; D possibly corresponds to TRBD1 (6 bases). The CDR3 contains 14 residues. The V end lost 0 bases, the J end lost 1 base, and 8 bases lay between the germline ends. Germline values: CDR1 SGHRS, CDR2 YFSETQ. The CDR3 sequence: CASSLGRGSYEQYF. CDR3 nucleotides: TGCGCCAGCAGCTTGGGAAGGGGGTCCTACGAGCAGTACTTC.

The chain employs TRBV7-3 and TRBJ2-1; 7 positions agree with TRBD2. This CDR3 is 15 amino acids long. Germline CDR1 is SGHTA and CDR2 is FQGTGA. Trimming cost V 2 bases and J 5 bases; bases outside gene matches: 6. CDR3 region: CASSLWSGTNNEQFF. CDR3 nucleotides: TGTGCCAGCAGCTTATGGAGCGGGACCAACAATGAGCAGTTCTTC.

The chain recombines TRBV5-1 with TRBJ1-1; D is uncertain. CDR1 and CDR2 (germline): SGHRS, YFSETQ. The CDR3 loop spans 14 amino acids. The V end was cut by 4 bases, the J end by 1 base, with 11 bases between. CDR3 sequence: CASSPLPQNTEAFF. Written as DNA, the CDR3 is TGCGCCAGCAGCCCCCTGCCCCAGAACACTGAAGCTTTCTTT.

The V call is TRBV7-2, the J call TRBJ2-3, with D uncertain. This CDR3 contains 15 residues. Trimming took off 2 bases at V and 2 bases at J, with 11 bases between the two ends. Germline CDR1 reads SGHTA; CDR2 reads FQGNSA. The CDR3 coding sequence is TGTGCCAGCAGCTTAAGGGCAGGCCCCACAGATACGCAGTATTTT. It is translated as CASSLRAGPTDTQYF.

The chain is built from TRBV9 and TRBJ2-3, with unresolved D. Per the germline V gene, CDR1 is SGDLS and CDR2 is YYNGEE. This CDR3 is built from 14 residues. V dropped 0 bases and J dropped 3 bases, with 8 bases sitting between them. CDR3 residues: CASSVVAATDTQYF. DNA for the CDR3: TGTGCCAGCAGCGTAGTTGCGGCGACAGATACGCAGTATTTT.